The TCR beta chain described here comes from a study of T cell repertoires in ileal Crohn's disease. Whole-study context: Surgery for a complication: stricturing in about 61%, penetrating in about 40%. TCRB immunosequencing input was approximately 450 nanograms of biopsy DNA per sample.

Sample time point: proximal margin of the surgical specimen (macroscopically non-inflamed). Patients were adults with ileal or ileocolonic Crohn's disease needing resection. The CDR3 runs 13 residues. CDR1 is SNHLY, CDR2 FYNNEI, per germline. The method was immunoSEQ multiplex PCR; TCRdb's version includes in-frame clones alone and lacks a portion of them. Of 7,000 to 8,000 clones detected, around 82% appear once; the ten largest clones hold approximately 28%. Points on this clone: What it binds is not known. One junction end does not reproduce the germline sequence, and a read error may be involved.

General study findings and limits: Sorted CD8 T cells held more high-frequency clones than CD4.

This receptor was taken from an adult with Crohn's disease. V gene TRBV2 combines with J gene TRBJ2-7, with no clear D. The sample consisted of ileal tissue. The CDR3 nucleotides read TGTGCCAGCAGTGAAACGCCTTCCTCCGAGCAGTACTTC. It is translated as CASSETPSSEQYF.